This T cell receptor beta chain was identified in a study of blood T cell repertoires in COVID-19 (dated by TCRdb to 2020 to 2021). Study-level background: Samples covering the acute and convalescent phases of COVID-19 were provided by collaborators in the United States, Italy and Spain. The prospective study material was composed of cDNA or gDNA derived from T cells, B-cell-depleted T cells, or PBMCs. Deeply sampled blood TCRbeta repertoires from subjects exposed to, actively infected with, or recovered from COVID-19 were included in the dataset. The repertoires were released in a freely available public database intended as a resource for research on the immune response to SARS-CoV-2. The samples were drawn from two sources: the first 160 participants of the ongoing ImmuneRACE study, and 1,200 or so subjects contributed by 6 global collaborators. Sample metadata almost always included a de-identified subject ID, COVID-19 status, age in years and sex. HLA class I and class II types, where available, came from metadata supplied by the sample provider rather than from assay-based typing.

The collaborating institutions used their own protocols to collect whole blood in K2EDTA tubes. For TCRbeta analysis, collaborators shipped samples as frozen whole blood, isolated PBMCs, or DNA extracted from either of those sample types. Comment on this clone: What this receptor recognizes is not known. No per-base quality is available; no much larger clone lies one base away.

The immunoSEQ Assay, a bias-controlled multiplex PCR, was used to amplify TCRbeta CDR3 regions from genomic DNA. Concerning the study's data processing: Nucleated cell counts per sample were estimated from amplification of reference gene primers within the assay. Sequence reads were collapsed and filtered to measure the absolute abundance of every unique TCRbeta CDR3 rearrangement. For each sample, productive Simpson clonality was calculated by taking the square root of Simpson's diversity index across productive rearrangements. The table comes from immuneACCESS by way of TCRdb, which keeps in-frame sequences with V and J called. Part of the clones is missing from these tables; in studies checked, under half for an unresolved V gene and the rest for unknown reasons. The DNA gave D and trimming, while V, J and clone size come from that table. Within this sample are tens of thousands of clones, with approximately 92% of them counted one time only. About 45% of the sample lies in the top ten.

What the work shows at the level of the full study, not this receptor alone: The quantity of clinical and demographic metadata differed by source and by participant and was supplied without curation.

The trim is 3 bases for V and 2 bases for J, with a gap of 7 bases between the germline ends. CDR1 is given as SGHDN and CDR2 as FVKESK, both from the germline V gene. CDR3 length: 14 amino acids, cysteine to phenylalanine. The sequence is cut down to CDR3 DNA, 42 bases in frame from base 1. The sample comprised peripheral blood. The chain is encoded by TRBV14 joined to TRBJ2-2, with the D gene too uncertain to name. The sequence came from a human donor with acute or convalescent COVID-19. The donor label of this sample is uncertain. The nucleotides are TGTGCCAGCAGCCAGTTGGCAAACACCGGGGAGCTGTTTTTT. Translated, it gives CASSQLANTGELFF.